The clone carrying this T cell receptor beta chain was counted only a few times. CDR1 and CDR2 from the germline V gene are SGHKS and YYEKEE (reference sequence). Trimming removed 2 bases at V and 4 bases at J, with 12 bases between. The CDR3 has 14 residues. These data originate in a study of blood T cell repertoires in COVID-19. Study overall: Both acute and convalescent COVID-19 samples were obtained from the United States, Italy and Spain.

During active infection, Seattle patients enrolled and were then monitored through disease. Under the authors' procedure: Reference gene primer amplification in the assay estimated nucleated cell counts. Profiled with immunoSEQ multiplex PCR; TCRdb holds only in-frame clones, not every one. Clonal size and the V and J genes are those of that table, whereas D and trimming came from the DNA. Among about 170,000 clones listed, around 87% were seen once. The sequence derives from a woman older than 75 with COVID-19, enrolled during active disease. The source material was peripheral blood. The genes are TRBV5-5 and TRBJ1-2, with D possibly matching TRBD1 (6 bases). In nucleotides, the CDR3 is TGTGCCAGCAGCTTAGGGGGAGTTGGCTATGGCTACACCTTC. It encodes CASSLGGVGYGYTF. The variable domain in full, completed from reference TRBV5-5 and TRBJ1-2, reads DAGVTQSPTHLIKTRGQQVTLRCSPISGHKSVSWYQQVLGQGPQFIFQYYEKEERGRGNFPDRFSARQFPNYSSELNVNALLLGDSALYLCASSLGGVGYGYTFGSGTRLTVV.